The present entry profiles one T cell receptor (beta chain) with its context. Its antigen is unidentified. Naive CD8 cells lacked CD45RO, underwent positive selection for CCR7 and left out terminally differentiated effector memory CD45RA+ cells. The entry originates in a study of shared clonotypes between healthy human individuals. Study-level findings and limits: In general, naive subsets displayed greater estimated richness than memory subsets did. Only blood was sampled; tissue repertoires likely differ. Sorted-subset sequencing, rarefaction showed, was incomplete despite large depth.

CDR3 length: 15 residues. The germline V and J ends were trimmed by 4 bases and 3 bases, with 16 bases remaining between them. Germline V lookup: CDR1 SGHAT, CDR2 FQNNGV. Method: immunoSEQ multiplex PCR; TCRdb's copy keeps in-frame clones and lacks some. This table holds approximately 2,000,000 clones, roughly 93% found once. The genes are TRBV11-2 and TRBJ2-7; possibly TRBD1 for D (9 bases). The sequenced sample consisted of naive CD8+ T cells from PBMCs. This TCR was sampled from a man between 18 and 35 years old in good health. Some clones in this sample may be carry-over from other donors' samples. This CDR3 is CASSSGRDRVYEQYF. DNA of the CDR3: TGTGCCAGCAGCTCCGGGAGGGACAGGGTCTACGAGCAGTACTTC.